This T cell receptor beta chain emerged from a study of cytomegalovirus exposure and HLA in healthy donors. The data were produced by immunoSEQ multiplex PCR, yet TCRdb's version contains in-frame clones alone and is incomplete. Here the sample spans fewer than 150,000 clones, 88% being singletons. A remark on this clone: What it binds is not known.

Study-level findings and limits: Using the classifier, cytomegalovirus status was reportedly diagnosed with high specificity and sensitivity. Among TCR beta chains, those listed as cytomegalovirus-associated numbered more than 150.

The sequenced sample consisted of PBMCs. This TCR came from a woman younger than 30 in good health and CMV-seropositive.

The CDR3 is CASSLSASGGPYEQYF. The CDR3 bases are TGTGCCAGCAGTTTATCGGCTAGCGGGGGCCCCTACGAGCAGTACTTC. The chain carries TRBV27 and TRBJ2-7; 10 bases are shared with TRBD2. The CDR3 totals 16 residues. V was clipped by 0 bases and J by 2 bases; unmatched bases: 4. Germline V CDR1 and CDR2: MNHEY, SMNVEV (reference sequence).